This note documents a single TCR beta chain sequence. There is no known antigen for this receptor. No much larger clone exists at a distance of one base, and base qualities are not known. The data belong to a study of blood T cell repertoires in COVID-19 (dated by TCRdb to the early 2020s). Background on the whole study: The collaborator samples originated in the United States, Italy and Spain and spanned the acute and convalescent phases of COVID-19. The repertoires were made available in a free public database intended to serve as a resource for research on the immune response to SARS-CoV-2. The dataset comprised deeply sampled blood TCRbeta repertoires from subjects exposed to, actively infected with, or recovered from COVID-19. A de-identified subject ID, COVID-19 status, age in years and sex were almost always included in the sample metadata. Where HLA class I and class II types were available, the types were taken from metadata supplied by the sample provider, not from assay-based typing. Samples were obtained from the ongoing ImmuneRACE study (first 160 participants) and from about 1,300 subjects provided by 6 global collaborators. The prospective study material was composed of cDNA or gDNA derived from T cells, B-cell-depleted T cells, or PBMCs.

On the study overall, not on this receptor specifically: Clinical and demographic metadata were provided uncurated, with the amount varying by source and participant.

Participants in the prospective study were aged roughly 18 to 100 years, lived in 20 to 30 United States geographic areas, and enrolled through a virtual design. In the prospective study, participants were assigned to cohorts based on the clinical history participants reported in a screening survey and a study questionnaire. Each participant in the prospective study had whole blood, serum and a nasopharyngeal or oropharyngeal swab collected by mobile phlebotomists. Over a 2-month period, participants in the prospective study had the option of providing additional blood draws and questionnaires. Prospective study blood samples were shipped either frozen or at room temperature before DNA extraction. V is pared back by 6 bases and J by 7 bases, with 18 bases lying between the germline termini. Via the germline V gene, CDR1 is MRHNA and CDR2 SNTAGT. The CDR3 measures 14 amino acids from cysteine to phenylalanine. CDR3 DNA is the only sequence kept; it has 42 bases, read in frame from the first base.

TCRbeta CDR3 regions were amplified from genomic DNA by means of the immunoSEQ Assay, a bias-controlled multiplex PCR. From the authors' description of their analysis: Nucleated cell counts per sample were estimated from amplification of reference gene primers within the assay. Sequence reads were collapsed and filtered to measure the absolute abundance of every unique TCRbeta CDR3 rearrangement. For each sample, productive Simpson clonality was calculated as the square root of Simpson's diversity index over productive rearrangements. TCRdb limited this immuneACCESS table to in-frame rearrangements with V and J called. A share of clones is missing; checked studies link under half to unresolved V genes, and the rest is unexplained. V and J calls and clone size come straight from that table; D and trimming were deduced from the DNA. The sample has 200,000 to 250,000 clones on record, 80% of them singletons. About 4% of the sample goes to the ten largest clones.

This receptor was taken from a man in his thirties or forties with acute COVID-19. This receptor chain uses TRBV6-4 and TRBJ1-1; too little of a D gene remains to name it. Sequenced material: PBMCs or T cells enriched from blood (not recorded which). The CDR3 loop reads CASRPMFSAGEAFF. At the DNA level, the sequence is TGTGCCAGCAGGCCGATGTTTAGTGCCGGTGAAGCTTTCTTT.